This TCR beta chain was identified in a study of technical replicates of blood from a handful of donors. Germline CDR1 and CDR2: MNHEY and SVGAGI. V lost 10 bases to trimming and J lost 6 bases, with 16 bases between them. There are 13 residues in the CDR3. This table comes from immunoSEQ multiplex PCR, and its TCRdb copy is limited to in-frame clones, with some not included. Altogether about 79,000 clones are present, 85% to 95% being singletons, with the ten largest covering around 0.26%. The receptor comes from a human donor in good health. The sample taken for sequencing was T cells isolated from PBMCs. V gene TRBV6-5 combines with J gene TRBJ1-5, with a possible D match to TRBD1 (6 bases). CDR3 in amino acids: CATNTGMGQPQHF. The CDR3 nucleotides are TGTGCCACTAACACAGGGATGGGTCAGCCCCAGCATTTT.